These 27 T cell receptor beta chains originate from one sample sequenced in a study of blood T cell repertoires in COVID-19. Measured with immunoSEQ multiplex PCR; TCRdb has only the in-frame clones, and not every one. The table records about 38,000 clones, 90% of them present only once. The specimen was peripheral blood. The receptors shown here come from a man in his 60s with active or convalescent COVID-19.

The chain combines TRBV28 with TRBJ2-3, with no clear D. Germline CDR1 reads MDHEN; CDR2 reads SYDVKM. V was shortened by 7 bases and J by 5 bases, with 19 bases between the two germline ends. The CDR3 spans 15 residues. CDR3 sequence reads: CASNSSPSGLDTQYF. The CDR3 DNA reads as TGTGCCAGCAACAGCAGCCCATCTGGGTTAGATACGCAGTATTTT. Supplemented by reference TRBV28 and TRBJ2-3, the full variable domain reads DVKVTQSSRYLVKRTGEKVFLECVQDMDHENMFWYRQDPGLGLRLIYFSYDVKMKEKGDIPEGYSVSREKKERFSLILESASTNQTSMYLCASNSSPSGLDTQYFGPGTRLTVL.

The chain carries TRBV6-1 and TRBJ2-7, with a possible D match to TRBD1 (5 bases). Germline CDR1 and CDR2: MNHNS and SASEGT. The CDR3 sequence is 15 residues long. V shed 0 bases and J shed 5 bases, with 14 bases lying between them. The CDR3 loop reads CASSEARTSYNEQYF. The CDR3 DNA follows: TGTGCCAGCAGTGAAGCTCGGACAAGTTACAACGAGCAGTACTTC.

This clone was observed a single time. The DNA for the CDR3 is TGTGCCAGCAGCCAAGTCTCAGGGGGTGCCCCTAAGGCTGAAGCTTTCTTT. Translating it yields CASSQVSGGAPKAEAFF. The chain uses TRBV4-2 and TRBJ1-1, with 7 positions matching TRBD1. CDR1 and CDR2 from the germline V gene are LGHNA and YNFKEQ. The ends lost 1 base at V and 6 bases at J; junction bases unmatched: 14. This CDR3 spans 17 amino acids.

The CDR3 sequence is CASRSPGGGEAFF. The CDR3 coding sequence is TGTGCCAGCAGGAGCCCAGGGGGTGGTGAAGCTTTCTTT. The V gene is TRBV6-5, the J gene TRBJ1-1, with 7 bases lining up with TRBD1. J lost 7 bases, V lost 6 bases, and 8 bases had no gene match. The germline gives CDR1 MNHEY, CDR2 SVGAGI. The CDR3 totals 13 residues.

The V gene is TRBV27, the J gene TRBJ2-7; 7 bases are shared with TRBD1. Per germline, CDR1 MNHEY and CDR2 SMNVEV (reference sequence). The ends lost 8 bases at V and 6 bases at J; junction bases unmatched: 4. This CDR3 is 11 amino acids long. This CDR3 reads CASQTGVEQYF. The CDR3 bases are TGTGCCAGCCAAACAGGGGTCGAGCAGTACTTC.

V usage is TRBV10-3 and J usage is TRBJ2-5, with D tentatively TRBD2 (6 bases). CDR1 is ENHRY, CDR2 SYGVKD, per germline. Deletions cut 11 bases from V and 5 bases from J, with 12 bases between. This CDR3 is built from 11 residues. This CDR3 is CAVGGGETQYF. The CDR3 region has the DNA TGTGCCGTAGGTGGGGGGGAGACCCAGTACTTC.

This clone was seen just once. The chain combines TRBV29-1 with TRBJ2-7, with TRBD1 matching over 7 bases. J gave up 3 bases and V 6 bases, and 5 bases lay outside the gene matches. Germline lookup yields CDR1 SQVTM and CDR2 ANQGSEA. This CDR3 comprises 12 residues. CDR3 DNA sequence: TGCAGCGTAGACTCAGGGGGCTACGAGCAGTACTTC. Translation gives CSVDSGGYEQYF.

The J gene is TRBJ2-1, the V gene TRBV4-2, with 12 nucleotides matching TRBD2. The CDR3 loop spans 17 amino acids. Germline assignment: CDR1 LGHNA and CDR2 YNFKEQ. V lost 5 bases to trimming and J lost 3 bases; unmatched junction nucleotides: 8. DNA for the CDR3: TGTGCCAGCAGCACCCCTAGCGGGAGGGCGATCTACAATGAGCAGTTCTTC. Encoded protein: CASSTPSGRAIYNEQFF.

This clone has just a few counts. The V gene is TRBV5-4, the J gene TRBJ2-1, with unresolved D. Germline assignment: CDR1 SGHNT and CDR2 YYREEE (reference sequence). This CDR3 is 12 amino acids long. V lost 0 bases and J lost 7, with 5 bases in between. CDR3 residues: CASSLDRNEQFF. The CDR3, as DNA: TGTGCCAGCAGCTTGGACCGGAATGAGCAGTTCTTC.

The chain has TRBV5-6 and TRBJ2-1, with D perhaps matching TRBD2 (6 bases). This CDR3 is built from 16 residues. Trimming left V 2 bases short and J 7 bases short, with 19 bases between. Germline V gene sequence: CDR1 SGHDT, CDR2 YYEEEE. This CDR3 is CASSFSDKPGLNEQFF. Written as DNA, the CDR3 is TGTGCCAGCAGCTTCTCGGATAAGCCGGGACTTAATGAGCAGTTCTTC.

The V and J genes are TRBV5-6 and TRBJ1-2; TRBD1 matches at 7 bases. The CDR3 contains 13 residues. CDR1 SGHDT and CDR2 YYEEEE come from the germline V gene. J was trimmed by 3 bases and V by 5 bases; bases with no gene match: 4. The DNA of the CDR3 is TGTGCCAGCAGGTTGACAGGGTACTATGGCTACACCTTC. As protein: CASRLTGYYGYTF.

This chain links TRBV5-1 with TRBJ2-1; 12 bases are shared with TRBD2. Germline CDR1 SGHRS, CDR2 YFSETQ. This CDR3 has 15 amino acids. V trimming: 3 bases; J trimming: 9 bases; junction bases outside the gene matches: 7. The CDR3 bases are TGCGCCAGCAGCTCGACTAGCGGGAGTGTCAGTGAGCAGTTCTTC. Encoded protein: CASSSTSGSVSEQFF.

For the CDR3, the DNA is TGTGCCAGCAGCTTAGTCGCAGGGCTTACTGGAAACACCATATATTTT. Translation: CASSLVAGLTGNTIYF. The rearrangement uses TRBV7-2 and TRBJ1-3; TRBD1 is a possible D gene (5 bases). V was clipped by 1 base and J by 2 bases, with 12 bases between them. The CDR3 is 16 amino acids. Per germline, CDR1 SGHTA and CDR2 FQGNSA.

This clone showed up just a few times. CDR3 coding DNA: TGCGCCAGCAGGGAGCTGAACACTGAAGCTTTCTTT. Translation: CASRELNTEAFF. The chain is built from TRBV5-1 and TRBJ1-1; unclear D gene. Trimming cost V 5 bases and J 0 bases, with 5 bases left between them. The CDR3 consists of 12 residues. Germline-derived CDR1 and CDR2 are SGHRS and YFSETQ.

The rearrangement uses TRBV3-1 (or the pseudogene TRBV3-2) and TRBJ1-1; 8 nucleotides agree with TRBD1. The germline CDR1 and CDR2 sequences are LGHDT and YNNKEL (reference sequence). This CDR3 contains 15 residues. The V segment lost 4 bases and the J segment 4 bases; nucleotides outside the gene matches: 8. The CDR3 reads CASSRYTGQGTEAFF. For the CDR3, the DNA is TGTGCCAGCAGCCGATATACCGGACAGGGCACTGAAGCTTTCTTT.

V usage is TRBV12-3 or TRBV12-4 and J usage is TRBJ1-1; tentative D call: TRBD1 (6 bases). The CDR3 runs to 13 residues. Trimming shortened V by 7 bases and J by 2 bases, and 11 bases separated the two germline ends. DNA for the CDR3: TGTGCCAGCACGAGGGGGACAAACACTGAAGCTTTCTTT. Translation gives CASTRGTNTEAFF.

The CDR3 is CASSSTGGSVGNTIYF. DNA for the CDR3: TGTGCCAGCAGCTCAACAGGGGGTTCCGTTGGAAACACCATATATTTT. This rearrangement joins TRBV7-9 to TRBJ1-3, with 8 positions matching TRBD1. CDR1 and CDR2 (germline): SEHNR, FQNEAQ (reference sequence). The CDR3 has 16 amino acids. The junction had 8 bases not matched to a gene; V was cut back by 4 bases and J by 3 bases.

The genes are TRBV15 and TRBJ2-1; 7 positions agree with TRBD2. This CDR3 is 17 amino acids long. The germline V gene has CDR1 LNHNV and CDR2 YYDKDF (reference sequence). Trimming took 3 bases from V and 0 from J; bases not matched to a gene: 8. The CDR3 DNA follows: TGTGCCACCAGCAGGGGCCTCGGCGGGAGCTCCTACAATGAGCAGTTCTTC. The encoded protein is CATSRGLGGSSYNEQFF.

The V call is TRBV5-4, the J call TRBJ2-1; maybe TRBD1 (5 bases). Trimming took off 4 bases at V and 9 bases at J, with 14 bases between the two ends. The CDR3 loop spans 13 amino acids. Germline assignment: CDR1 SGHNT and CDR2 YYREEE (reference sequence). CDR3 region: CASSPSRVGEQFF. The CDR3 DNA sequence: TGTGCCAGCAGCCCCAGCAGGGTTGGTGAGCAGTTCTTC. Full variable domain (rest looked up from reference TRBV5-4 and TRBJ2-1): ETGVTQSPTHLIKTRGQQVTLRCSSQSGHNTVSWYQQALGQGPQFIFQYYREEENGRGNFPPRFSGLQFPNYSSELNVNALELDDSALYLCASSPSRVGEQFFGPGTRLTVL.

The V gene is TRBV7-9, the J gene TRBJ1-6, with a weak D call TRBD1 (6 bases). The CDR3 sequence is 14 residues long. Between the trimmed V and J ends, which lost 3 bases and 7 bases, there was a span of 10 bases. Germline V gene data show CDR1 as SEHNR and CDR2 as FQNEAQ (reference sequence). CDR3 sequence: CASSLFQGNSPLHF. CDR3 sequence (DNA): TGTGCCAGCAGCTTGTTCCAGGGGAATTCACCCCTCCACTTT.

CDR3 sequence: CASSLVGEGTDTQYF. CDR3 DNA sequence: TGTGCCAGCAGCCTCGTGGGAGAGGGCACAGATACGCAGTATTTT. This chain links TRBV3-1 (or the pseudogene TRBV3-2) with TRBJ2-3, with D maybe TRBD2 (5 bases). The V gene's germline CDR1 is LGHDT and CDR2 YNNKEL (reference sequence). The CDR3 spans 15 residues. V lost 4 bases to trimming and J lost 1 base, with 12 bases between them.

CDR3 residues: CASILLAGVADTQYF. CDR3 coding DNA: TGTGCCAGCATCCTCCTAGCGGGAGTAGCAGATACGCAGTATTTT. V gene TRBV7-9 combines with J gene TRBJ2-3; TRBD2 agrees at 10 bases. The length of the CDR3 is 15 residues. Per germline, CDR1 SEHNR and CDR2 FQNEAQ (reference sequence). V lost 7 bases to trimming and J lost 4 bases; unmatched junction nucleotides: 8.

The gene calls are TRBV3-1 (or the pseudogene TRBV3-2) and TRBJ1-5, with 8 bases fitting TRBD1. Germline CDR1 is LGHDT and CDR2 is YNNKEL (reference sequence). The CDR3 is 19 amino acids. The V segment lost 0 bases and the J segment 1 base; nucleotides outside the gene matches: 11. The CDR3 DNA is TGTGCCAGCAGCCAAGATACCCGGACAGGGAAGAGGAGCAATCAGCCCCAGCATTTT. It translates to CASSQDTRTGKRSNQPQHF.

This rearrangement joins TRBV5-6 to TRBJ1-1; D may be TRBD1 (6 bases). The ends were cut back, 6 bases at V and 5 bases at J, with 20 bases in the middle. The germline gives CDR1 SGHDT, CDR2 YYEEEE. This CDR3 region has 15 residues. The CDR3 spells CASNWWGQGRTEAFF. CDR3 in DNA: TGTGCCAGCAACTGGTGGGGGCAGGGTCGAACTGAAGCTTTCTTT.

This chain joins TRBV5-5 and TRBJ1-2; unclear D gene. Germline V lookup: CDR1 SGHKS, CDR2 YYEKEE (reference sequence). Trimming took 4 bases from V and 3 from J, leaving 10 bases between them. This CDR3 region has 13 residues. The CDR3 DNA reads TGTGCCAGCAGCCCAGAGGGCTACTATGGCTACACCTTC. Amino acids: CASSPEGYYGYTF.

The CDR3 region has the DNA TGTGCCAGCAGTCCCGGGACAGGTTATAGCAATCAGCCCCAGCATTTT. The encoded protein is CASSPGTGYSNQPQHF. V and J are TRBV27 and TRBJ1-5; 8 bases fit TRBD1. CDR3 size: 16 residues. The J segment lost 0 bases and the V segment lost 5 bases, leaving 6 bases of the junction unmatched. Germline CDR1 MNHEY, CDR2 SMNVEV (reference sequence).

This chain joins TRBV6-5 and TRBJ2-7, with 9 positions matching TRBD2. Germline CDR1 and CDR2: MNHEY and SVGAGI. Unmatched junction bases numbered 6, after V lost 5 bases and J lost 1 base. CDR3 size: 15 residues. The CDR3 bases are TGTGCCAGCAGTCTCTTGACTAGCGGTTCCTACGAGCAGTACTTC. Amino acid sequence: CASSLLTSGSYEQYF.